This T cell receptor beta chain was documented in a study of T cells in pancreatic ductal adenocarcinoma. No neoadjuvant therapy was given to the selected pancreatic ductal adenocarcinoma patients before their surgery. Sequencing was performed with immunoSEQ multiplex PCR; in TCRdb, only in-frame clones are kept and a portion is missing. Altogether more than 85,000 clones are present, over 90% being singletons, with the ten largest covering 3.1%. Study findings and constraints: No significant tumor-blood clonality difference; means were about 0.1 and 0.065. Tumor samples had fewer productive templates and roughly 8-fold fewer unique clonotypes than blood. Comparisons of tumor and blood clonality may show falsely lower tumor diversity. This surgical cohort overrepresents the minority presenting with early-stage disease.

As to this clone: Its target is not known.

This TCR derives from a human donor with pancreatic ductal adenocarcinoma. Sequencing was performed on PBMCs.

The CDR3 DNA reads TGCGCCAGCAGCCAAGATGGGAGGCGCTACACCTTC. It encodes CASSQDGRRYTF. This chain uses TRBV4-1 with TRBJ1-2; D gene unclear. The CDR3 is 12 amino acids. V was pared by 0 bases and J by 9 bases, with 8 bases between. Germline CDR1 is MGHRA and CDR2 is YSYEKL.